This T cell receptor (beta chain) was sequenced for a study of shared clonotypes between healthy human individuals (dated by TCRdb to 2020 to 2022). About the full investigation: The cohort comprised a couple of women and three men aged 18 to 49 years. For each donor, CD4 naive and CD4 memory were each run on three plates, CD8 naive on two plates, and CD8 memory on one plate. The study deeply sequenced blood TCR repertoires of five healthy adults to estimate repertoire size and the extent of clonotype sharing between individuals. To increase sequencing depth and limit assay-specific biases, different laboratories used diverse techniques to prepare libraries and sequence TCR repertoires. Each donor's leukapheresis produced roughly between roughly 0.85 and 10 billion PBMCs. Summary of the overall study and its limitations: Incomplete sequencing was indicated by rarefaction of sorted-subset datasets, despite the large sequencing depth. The genetic and exposure-history diversity represented was limited by the small number of donors. Sampling was limited to blood, and TCR repertoires in tissue likely differ from TCR repertoires in blood. Estimated clonotype richness was generally larger for naive than for memory subsets. Compared with non-shared clonotypes, clonotypes shared by all four sorted-subset donors had higher generation probabilities. Based on pairwise subsampling, the degree of clonotype sharing among donors was expected to be affected by sequencing depth. Across a few donors, around 5% of naive CD4, approximately 3.5% of naive CD8, approximately 2.5% of memory CD4, and under 0.45% of memory CD8 clonotypes were shared.

The germline V gene (reference sequence) gives CDR1 as GTSNPN and CDR2 as SVGIG. The CDR3 spans 14 residues, from the cysteine through the phenylalanine. The entry retains the CDR3 DNA only, 42 bases that are in frame from base 1. Using the deep immunoSEQ assay, multiplex PCR amplified TCR CDR3 regions from genomic DNA. Extracted genomic DNA from each cell subset was distributed evenly across all wells of several immunoSEQ 96-well plates, and each plate was treated as a replicate. For sorted subsets, each replicate PCR was loaded with 200 ng genomic DNA, equivalent to 30,000 or so T cell genomes. Purified libraries were measured with a Qubit 3.0 fluorometer, size-checked on a Bioanalyzer 2100, and measured again with the KAPA Library Quantification kit. Every immunoSEQ 96-well plate was sequenced on a separate single-read 150-cycle Illumina NextSeq 550 flow cell. The study's processing was this. Because the immunoSEQ output included only junctional sequences and no quality scores, the filtering could not be the same as the filtering used for full-length reads. To assign V/J genes and CDR3, sequences were annotated using PyIR, a Python wrapper for IgBLAST v1.9, with IMGT germline references. Reads were removed for weak V/J assignments (E-value above 1e-6), missing CDR3, stop codons, out-of-frame junctions, or ambiguous translated residues. A V3J clonotype was defined by an identical inferred V gene, J gene, and CDR3 amino acid sequence. The percentage overlap between two repertoires was calculated by dividing the number of shared unique clonotypes by the size of the smaller repertoire. Three approaches were used to assess repertoire richness: RTK rarefaction, the Chao1 estimator, and Recon v2.1 estimates of unobserved clonotypes. For all TCRbeta clonotypes obtained by the gDNA method from four donors, generation probabilities were computed with OLGA. TCRdb obtained this table from immuneACCESS and retained in-frame rearrangements with V and J assigned. These tables miss some clones; where compared with another copy, unresolved V genes account for less than half of the shortfall, and the remainder is unexplained. V, J and clone size were drawn from that table, and D and trimming were deduced from the DNA. The sample contains about 2.1 million clones, just over 90% of them found a single time. More than 1.5% of the sample is taken by the ten largest.

CD8 naive samples were obtained by positive selection for CCR7 among CD45RO-negative cells, yielding a CD45RA+CCR7+ population from which TemRA cells were excluded. The donors were healthy, HIV-negative adults who had no recently reported acute infections or vaccinations. All donors were Caucasian adults living in Nashville, Tennessee, USA. After blood collection by leukapheresis, PBMCs were isolated using Ficoll-Histopaque density gradient centrifugation and then cryopreserved in the vapor phase of liquid nitrogen. Analytical flow cytometry was used to check the purity and quantity of every magnetically sorted T cell population. Each sorted fraction had its genomic DNA isolated and then quantified by UV absorbance on a Nanodrop 2000c. With regard to this clone: The antigen it binds to is not known. Within one base of it there is no much larger clone, and no base qualities were kept.

The chain couples TRBV30 to TRBJ2-5; TRBD2 is possibly the D segment (5 matching bases). The DNA end lines up better with TRBJ2-7; the J call may be wrong. The clonotype originates from a man in his late teens or twenties in good health. Some clones in this sample may be carry-over from other donors' samples. The material sequenced was naive CD8+ T cells from PBMCs. Sample cell subset or site, as interpreted from the label and publication: CD45RA+CCR7+. In nucleotides, the sequence is TGTGCCTGGACCCCGGACGGGCGGGCCTACGAGCAGTACTTC. Its translation is CAWTPDGRAYEQYF.